This entry features one T cell receptor beta chain sequence. Looked up from germline, CDR1 is SEHNR and CDR2 is FQNEAQ (reference sequence). Deletions cut 1 base from V and 9 bases from J, with 16 bases between. The CDR3 length is 14 residues. The data stem from a study of tumor-infiltrating lymphocytes in localized non-small cell lung cancer. The method was immunoSEQ multiplex PCR; TCRdb's version includes in-frame clones alone and lacks a portion of them. The table includes 9,500 to 13,000 clones, around 76% detected once. The sequenced material came from uninvolved lung tissue not adjacent to the tumor. The TCR comes from a human donor with non-small cell lung cancer. The V gene is TRBV7-9, the J gene TRBJ2-7; perhaps D is TRBD1 or TRBD2 (5 bases each). The CDR3 loop is CASSLGGFGAGQYF. The CDR3 DNA reads TGTGCCAGCAGCTTAGGGGGGTTCGGTGCCGGGCAGTACTTC.